The present entry profiles one TCR beta chain with its context. Its target is not known. This specimen comes from a study of CD8 T cells in ankylosing spondylitis. The study, taken as a whole, reports: The study identified a TCR beta motif of under 10 highly homologous variants that appeared characteristic of ankylosing spondylitis blood. Clones that were linked to disease were CD8+ and were relatively rare in peripheral blood.

The V end was cut by 3 bases, the J end by 2 bases, with 13 bases between. From germline, CDR1 is KGHDR and CDR2 SFDVKD. The CDR3 has 16 amino acids. TCRdb used MiXCR to reprocess the 5' RACE reads, holding one entry per CDR3 protein. This sample has 200,000 to 250,000 distinct CDR3 sequences, with about 18% found just once. The chain joins TRBV24-1 to TRBJ2-1, with D possibly TRBD2 on 6 matching bases. This sequence was found in a male donor with ankylosing spondylitis. The sequenced sample consisted of blood, either unsorted or a sorted T cell fraction (not recorded which). The DNA of the CDR3 is TGTGCCACCAGTGATCAAGAGACTAGTACCTACAATGAGCAGTTCTTC. As protein: CATSDQETSTYNEQFF.